The next 31 T cell receptor beta chains were all read from a single sample in a study of blood T cell repertoires in COVID-19. Profiling relied on immunoSEQ multiplex PCR, and the TCRdb table lists in-frame clones only, not all of them. The data show 170,000 or so clones, about 79% seen once. The sample was peripheral blood. The receptor source for this set is a woman in her seventies with acute or convalescent COVID-19.

The V and J genes are TRBV7-9 and TRBJ2-1; D ambiguous. Germline assignment: CDR1 SEHNR and CDR2 FQNEAQ (reference sequence). The V end lost 3 bases, the J end lost 12 bases, and 12 bases lay between the germline ends. The CDR3 is 12 amino acids. CDR3 region: CASSFPQSPQFF. CDR3 DNA sequence: TGTGCCAGCAGCTTCCCGCAGTCCCCGCAGTTCTTC.

This clone was seen many times. Other DNA variants within this sample encode the same CDR3. V and J are TRBV2 and TRBJ2-1, with D possibly matching TRBD1 (6 bases). The CDR3 has 15 amino acids. V lost 0 bases, J lost 4 bases, and 10 bases lay in between. The germline gives CDR1 SNHLY, CDR2 FYNNEI. The CDR3 sequence: CASSEAGGGYNEQFF. The CDR3 DNA is TGTGCCAGCAGTGAAGCTGGGGGCGGGTACAATGAGCAGTTCTTC. Full variable domain (missing parts from reference TRBV2 and TRBJ2-1): EPEVTQTPSHQVTQMGQEVILRCVPISNHLYFYWYRQILGQKVEFLVSFYNNEISEKSEIFDDQFSVERPDGSNFTLKIRSTKLEDSAMYFCASSEAGGGYNEQFFGPGTRLTVL.

V and J are TRBV10-3 and TRBJ1-1, with D perhaps TRBD1 (6 bases). Germline-derived CDR1 and CDR2 are ENHRY and SYGVKD. Trimming took off 2 bases at V and 3 bases at J, with 10 bases between the two ends. The CDR3 length is 14 residues. Here the CDR3 reads CAISEGKGDTEAFF. CDR3 in DNA: TGTGCCATCAGTGAGGGAAAGGGGGACACTGAAGCTTTCTTT.

The rearrangement links TRBV18 to TRBJ1-5; D is perhaps TRBD1 (5 bases). Trimming pared 4 bases from V and 5 bases from J, leaving 15 bases between. The CDR3 loop spans 15 amino acids. CDR1 and CDR2 (germline): KGHSH, LQKENI. This CDR3 is CASSRDLGADQPQHF. In DNA form, the CDR3 reads TGTGCCAGCTCACGGGATCTAGGGGCTGATCAGCCCCAGCATTTT.

This clone showed up just once. The chain is built from TRBV9 and TRBJ2-3; 9 bases fit TRBD1. The CDR3 runs 16 residues. With V trimmed by 0 bases and J by 6 bases, 8 bases remained unmatched. In germline, CDR1 is SGDLS, CDR2 YYNGEE. CDR3 region: CASSVGTGATSDTQYF. CDR3 DNA: TGTGCCAGCAGCGTAGGGACAGGGGCGACGTCGGATACGCAGTATTTT.

The chain links TRBV19 to TRBJ1-6, with D maybe TRBD1 (5 bases). The germline V and J ends were trimmed by 3 bases and 3 bases, with 9 bases remaining between them. The CDR3 length is 15 residues. In germline, CDR1 is LNHDA, CDR2 SQIVND (reference sequence). CDR3 DNA: TGTGCCAGTAGTATCGACGGGGGCTATAATTCACCCCTCCACTTT. Translated, it gives CASSIDGGYNSPLHF.

The chain recombines TRBV7-2 with TRBJ2-7; D possibly corresponds to TRBD1 (5 bases). The CDR3 has 13 amino acids. Germline V gene sequence: CDR1 SGHTA, CDR2 FQGNSA. V lost 3 bases, J lost 6 bases, and 12 bases lay in between. The CDR3 DNA is TGTGCCAGCAGCTTCCCCGGTGGGGCCGAGCAGTACTTC. It encodes CASSFPGGAEQYF.

This sequence joins TRBV27 and TRBJ2-2, with 7 bases identical to TRBD2. V was pared by 6 bases and J by 5 bases, with 6 bases of the junction left unmatched. The CDR3 has 14 amino acids. Per the germline V gene, CDR1 is MNHEY and CDR2 is SMNVEV (reference sequence). CDR3: CASRPSGGTGELFF. CDR3 coding DNA: TGTGCCAGCAGACCTTCGGGGGGAACCGGGGAGCTGTTTTTT.

This clone was counted a few times. The chain recombines TRBV27 with TRBJ1-4, with D possibly matching TRBD1 (6 bases). Germline CDR1 is MNHEY and CDR2 is SMNVEV (reference sequence). The CDR3 runs 13 residues. Trimming pared 8 bases from V and 8 bases from J, leaving 15 bases between. The CDR3 region is CASRQVRREKLFF. In nucleotides, the CDR3 is TGTGCCAGCCGACAGGTTCGACGGGAAAAACTGTTTTTT.

V gene TRBV30 combines with J gene TRBJ2-7, with TRBD2 matching over 7 bases. CDR3 length equals 15 residues. Unmatched junction bases numbered 11, after V lost 2 bases and J lost 4 bases. The germline CDR1 and CDR2 sequences are GTSNPN and SVGIG (reference sequence). The CDR3 nucleotides are TGTGCCTGGAGTCCCACGGCGGGAGCAAGATACGAGCAGTACTTC. Translated, it gives CAWSPTAGARYEQYF.

The rearrangement links TRBV5-5 to TRBJ2-1; D remains unclear. CDR1 and CDR2 from the germline V gene are SGHKS and YYEKEE (reference sequence). V was shortened by 2 bases and J by 0 bases, with 9 bases between the two germline ends. The CDR3 totals 15 residues. The CDR3 loop is CASSFTDNSYNEQFF. The CDR3 DNA reads TGTGCCAGCAGCTTCACAGATAACTCCTACAATGAGCAGTTCTTC.

This clone showed up many times. This sequence joins TRBV19 and TRBJ2-7; TRBD1 matches 9 bases. Germline values: CDR1 LNHDA, CDR2 SQIVND (reference sequence). V lost 2 bases, J lost 6 bases, and 5 bases stayed unmatched. CDR3 length equals 14 residues. CDR3 DNA sequence: TGTGCCAGTAGTATATCCGGGACAGGGAGCGAGCAGTACTTC. Protein: CASSISGTGSEQYF.

The rearrangement uses TRBV6-2 or TRBV6-3 and TRBJ2-1, with 10 positions matching TRBD2. The V and J ends lost 4 bases and 3 bases, in that order; junction bases with no gene match: 3. The germline V gene has CDR1 MNHEY and CDR2 SVGEGT. The CDR3 spans 15 residues. The CDR3 protein is CASSWTSGGYNEQFF. CDR3 sequence (DNA): TGTGCCAGCAGTTGGACTAGCGGAGGCTACAATGAGCAGTTCTTC.

The rearrangement joins TRBV10-3 to TRBJ2-1, with 9 bases aligning to TRBD1. Germline V gene sequence: CDR1 ENHRY, CDR2 SYGVKD. The length of the CDR3 is 17 residues. J lost 0 bases, V lost 5 bases, and 8 bases had no gene match. The CDR3 DNA follows: TGTGCCATCAGTCCGGGACAGGGACTTGGCTCCTACAATGAGCAGTTCTTC. Translated, it gives CAISPGQGLGSYNEQFF.

The rearrangement links TRBV2 to TRBJ2-7; the D is unclear. The CDR3 is 11 amino acids. Trimming removed 7 bases at V and 5 bases at J, with 9 bases between. Germline V gene sequence: CDR1 SNHLY, CDR2 FYNNEI. CDR3: CASTSSHEQYF. In DNA form, the CDR3 reads TGTGCCAGCACCAGTTCACACGAGCAGTACTTC. Using reference TRBV2 and TRBJ2-7 for the parts outside the CDR3, the full variable domain is EPEVTQTPSHQVTQMGQEVILRCVPISNHLYFYWYRQILGQKVEFLVSFYNNEISEKSEIFDDQFSVERPDGSNFTLKIRSTKLEDSAMYFCASTSSHEQYFGPGTRLTVT.

This clone was picked up many times. The gene calls are TRBV5-4 and TRBJ2-7; 12 positions agree with TRBD2. The length of the CDR3 is 16 residues. Germline trimming cut 3 bases from V and 5 bases from J; bases unmatched to any gene: 9. Germline CDR1 and CDR2: SGHNT and YYREEE (reference sequence). In DNA form, the CDR3 reads TGTGCCAGCAGCTATCGACTAGCGGGAGTTCCCCACGAGCAGTACTTC. Translation: CASSYRLAGVPHEQYF.

This chain connects TRBV19 to TRBJ1-5; D might be TRBD1 (5 bases). Germline CDR1 reads LNHDA; CDR2 reads SQIVND (reference sequence). Trimming removed 9 bases from V and 1 base from J, with 16 bases in between. The CDR3 runs to 15 residues. The CDR3 nucleotides read TGTGCCAGCGGACAACGGCAAGCCAGCAATCAGCCCCAGCATTTT. Protein: CASGQRQASNQPQHF. The complete variable domain, with remaining parts taken from reference TRBV19 and TRBJ1-5, reads DGGITQSPKYLFRKEGQNVTLSCEQNLNHDAMYWYRQDPGQGLRLIYYSQIVNDFQKGDIAEGYSVSREKKESFPLTVTSAQKNPTAFYLCASGQRQASNQPQHFGDGTRLSIL.

The chain couples TRBV6-5 to TRBJ2-7, with 7 positions matching TRBD2. CDR3 length: 14 amino acids. From germline, CDR1 is MNHEY and CDR2 SVGAGI. J was trimmed by 2 bases and V by 7 bases; bases with no gene match: 8. CDR3 amino acids: CASTQLAGTYEQYF. The CDR3 DNA is TGTGCCAGCACTCAGTTAGCGGGTACCTACGAGCAGTACTTC.

This clone was found a few times. V and J are TRBV7-2 and TRBJ1-3, with TRBD1 as a possible D gene (6 bases). Germline V gene sequence: CDR1 SGHTA, CDR2 FQGNSA. V dropped 1 base and J dropped 4 bases, with 17 bases sitting between them. The CDR3 has 17 amino acids. This chain's CDR3 is CASSLGGGTGRGNTIYF. Written as DNA, the CDR3 is TGTGCCAGCAGCTTAGGCGGGGGAACAGGGAGGGGAAACACCATATATTTT.

The chain uses TRBV7-3 and TRBJ1-2; tentative D call: TRBD1 (5 bases). CDR1 is SGHTA, CDR2 FQGTGA, per germline. This CDR3 has 13 amino acids. V lost 4 bases and J lost 8, with 14 bases in between. The CDR3 DNA follows: TGTGCCAGCAGCTGGCGCGGGGCGACGGGCTACACCTTC. Protein: CASSWRGATGYTF.

This clone has a handful of counts. The chain recombines TRBV5-4 with TRBJ1-2; maybe TRBD1 (6 bases). The CDR3 extends over 16 amino acids. In germline, CDR1 is SGHNT, CDR2 YYREEE (reference sequence). V lost 2 bases and J 2 bases, leaving 16 bases between the germline ends. CDR3 in DNA: TGTGCCAGCAGCTTCCCAGGGGTGGGGACGAACTATGGCTACACCTTC. Translation gives CASSFPGVGTNYGYTF.

The CDR3 here is CASSEVDRGRGEQYF. DNA of the CDR3: TGCGCCAGCAGTGAGGTGGACAGGGGGCGAGGGGAGCAGTACTTC. The V and J genes are TRBV10-1 and TRBJ2-7; the match to TRBD1 covers 11 bases. V lost 2 bases to trimming and J lost 7 bases; unmatched junction nucleotides: 7. The germline V gene encodes CDR1 WNHNN and CDR2 SYGVQD (reference sequence). This CDR3 contains 15 residues.

The chain has TRBV7-7 and TRBJ2-2, with TRBD1 matching over 8 bases. After removal of 5 bases from V and 4 bases from J, the junction contained 9 bases not matched to a gene. CDR1 and CDR2 from the germline V gene are SSHAT and FNYEAQ (reference sequence). The CDR3 consists of 16 residues. The CDR3 DNA reads TGTGCCAGCAGCGAAGAAGGGACAGGTGGCACCGGGGAGCTGTTTTTT. Amino acids: CASSEEGTGGTGELFF.

This rearrangement joins TRBV27 to TRBJ1-1; 10 bases fit TRBD1. Losses at the gene ends were 5 bases for V and 4 bases for J; bases not matched to a gene: 13. This CDR3 is 17 amino acids long. The germline V gene encodes CDR1 MNHEY and CDR2 SMNVEV (reference sequence). CDR3 sequence: CASSQFRDRGRSTEAFF. CDR3 coding DNA: TGTGCCAGCAGTCAGTTTAGGGACAGGGGAAGATCCACTGAAGCTTTCTTT.

The chain has TRBV19 and TRBJ1-6, with D hard to call. There are 15 residues in the CDR3. Trimming took 4 bases from V and 3 from J, leaving 10 bases between them. Germline lookup yields CDR1 LNHDA and CDR2 SQIVND (reference sequence). CDR3: CASSSTPGYNSPLHF. In nucleotides, the CDR3 is TGTGCCAGTAGTAGTACTCCCGGCTATAATTCACCCCTCCACTTT. Supplemented by reference TRBV19 and TRBJ1-6, the full variable domain reads DGGITQSPKYLFRKEGQNVTLSCEQNLNHDAMYWYRQDPGQGLRLIYYSQIVNDFQKGDIAEGYSVSREKKESFPLTVTSAQKNPTAFYLCASSSTPGYNSPLHFGNGTRLTVT.

V and J are TRBV4-1 and TRBJ1-5; 7 bases are shared with TRBD1. Germline V CDR1 and CDR2: MGHRA, YSYEKL. The CDR3 covers 16 residues. With V trimmed by 0 bases and J by 11 bases, 13 bases remained unmatched. The CDR3 DNA reads TGCGCCAGCAGCCAAGATTGGCGACAGGGTAGGGGGTCCCAGCATTTT. Translating gives CASSQDWRQGRGSQHF.

The gene calls are TRBV30 and TRBJ2-2; D is uncertain. The germline V and J ends were trimmed by 2 bases and 7 bases, with 14 bases remaining between them. The CDR3 loop spans 14 amino acids. Germline loops: CDR1 GTSNPN, CDR2 SVGIG (reference sequence). CDR3 DNA sequence: TGTGCCTGGAGTCCCGAGGTTCTACTCGGGGAGCTGTTTTTT. As protein: CAWSPEVLLGELFF.

This sequence joins TRBV6-5 and TRBJ1-4; TRBD1 aligns across 9 bases. Germline V lookup: CDR1 MNHEY, CDR2 SVGAGI. With 6 bases clipped from V and 6 bases from J, the junction kept 5 bases outside the gene matches. The CDR3 sequence is 14 residues long. The CDR3 is CASRLQGADEKLFF. The CDR3 DNA reads as TGTGCCAGCAGGCTACAGGGGGCTGATGAAAAACTGTTTTTT.

The gene calls are TRBV7-4 and TRBJ2-7, with TRBD2 matching 12 bases. Germline values: CDR1 SGHVT, CDR2 SQSDAQ. There are 16 residues in the CDR3. After removal of 5 bases from V and 3 bases from J, the junction contained 8 bases not matched to a gene. The CDR3 sequence: CASSLPSGRAIYEQYF. The CDR3 DNA reads TGTGCCAGCAGCCTGCCTAGCGGGAGGGCCATCTACGAGCAGTACTTC.

The CDR3 loop reads CSVETGNSGANVLTF. CDR3 sequence (DNA): TGCAGCGTTGAAACCGGGAACTCTGGGGCCAACGTCCTGACTTTC. The gene calls are TRBV29-1 and TRBJ2-6; D is perhaps TRBD2 (5 bases). CDR3 length: 15 residues. CDR1 is SQVTM and CDR2 is ANQGSEA in the germline V gene. V lost 2 bases and J 0 bases, leaving 8 bases between the germline ends.

CDR3 DNA sequence: TGTGCCAGCAGCTATGGCCCGGGAGATAATCCAGAGACCCAGTACTTC. It specifies CASSYGPGDNPETQYF. This rearrangement joins TRBV11-3 to TRBJ2-5; TRBD2 might be the D (6 bases). The CDR3 length is 16 residues. Germline-derived CDR1 and CDR2 are SGHNT and YENEEA. Trimming cost V 4 bases and J 4 bases, with 19 bases left between them.